The clone carrying this T cell receptor beta chain came up once. This sample is drawn from a study of T cells in narcolepsy. In the study overall: Enrolled donors included narcolepsy type 1 or type 2 patients and healthy controls.

The table came from immunoSEQ multiplex PCR; TCRdb's copy has only in-frame clones and leaves some out. The repertoire holds around 34,000 clones, with roughly 80% as singletons. Trimming left V 5 bases short and J 11 bases short, with 12 bases between. The CDR3 loop spans 11 amino acids. Germline CDR1 is SEHNR and CDR2 is FQNEAQ (reference sequence). The sample was memory (CD45RA-) CD4+ T cells from blood. The receptor was derived from a human donor in good health. The chain is built from TRBV7-9 and TRBJ1-1; D not certain. The CDR3 sequence: CASSLGEMAFF. CDR3 DNA: TGTGCCAGCAGCCTCGGGGAAATGGCTTTCTTT.